This T cell receptor beta chain comes out of a study of naive and memory T cell subsets (dated by TCRdb to between 2016 and 2019). Some background on the complete study: An open-source, UMI-based TCR alpha and beta sequencing pipeline was applied to sorted naive and memory peripheral blood T cell subsets. RNA was DNase-treated and reverse transcribed with TCR constant-region primers, mostly using SuperScript III. Complete agreement was observed between the functional CMV T cell responses and the IgG serology results. Overall study results and their limits: In both CD4 and CD8 cells, a rise in Gini index and a fall in Shannon and inverse Simpson diversity were observed from naive through CM, EM and EMRA. Once error correction was done, more than 90% of naive TCR sequences showed up just once, which made the naive abundance distributions much steeper than those of the memory subsets. Single alpha or beta chain sequences, rather than paired alpha/beta receptors, were used to define clonotypes. TCR abundance followed a power law with an exponent that was different for naive and memory subsets but consistent across the three individuals. RNA-based TCR counts may be influenced by expression changes linked to T cell activation and differentiation. The repertoire findings for the naive and memory subsets could not be validated, as no ground truth was available.

From the second PCR step onward, the TCR alpha chain libraries and the TCR beta chain libraries were amplified separately. To determine each donor's CMV status, fresh PBMCs were stimulated overnight with CMV viral lysate, and IFNgamma production from CD4+ T cells was then assessed. CD4 T cells were positively selected using Miltenyi beads, after which CD8 T cells were positively selected from the CD4-negative fraction. After staining for CD3, CD4, CD8, CD45RA, CD27 and a live/dead dye, cells were sorted on a BD Aria II into four subsets based on CD45RA and CD27. A few healthy volunteers provided blood, and each donor's sample was split into CD4 and CD8 T cells and then further divided into four differentiation subsets. Approximately 120 ml of peripheral blood was drawn per donor, and PBMC were isolated by Ficoll-Paque PLUS density-gradient centrifugation. Sorted cells were lysed in RLT buffer, after which RNA was extracted using a Qiagen RNeasy kit and stored at -80 degrees C.

CDR1 MNHEY and CDR2 SMNVEV are derived from the germline V gene (reference sequence). Germline trimming: 5 bases from V, 4 bases from J; junction bases outside gene matches: 11. Inclusive of the bounding cysteine and phenylalanine, the CDR3 is 16 residues long. Left in the record is the CDR3 DNA by itself, 48 bases read in frame from the first base. This clonotype has a count of ten or more. Its antigen specificity is not known. No base qualities exist here, and no much larger clone lies one base off it. Library generation was performed with UMI-ligation and nested PCR. The beta constant-region primer consisted of an equimolar mixture of two oligonucleotides that together covered TRBC1 and TRBC2. Four rounds of PCR were used to amplify ligated cDNA, with nested alpha and beta constant-region primers being used together with the SP2 primer. A single-stranded oligonucleotide carrying the SP2 primer and a 12-nucleotide UMI was ligated to the 3' end of the cDNA by T4 RNA ligase 1. Incubation of the ligation reaction lasted about 19-24 hours at 16 degrees C. PCR2 was typically performed as a SYBR Green qPCR and was stopped at a predetermined threshold so that over-amplification was prevented. Agencourt AMPure XP magnetic beads were used for all purifications after the first. Libraries were quantified by Qubit and checked on a TapeStation, where a main peak was expected near 650 bp. Sequencing of the pooled libraries was done on an Illumina MiSeq using v2 2x251 paired-end kits, which typically yielded roughly 0.95-2.1 million reads per sample. Libraries were pooled at about 4 nM per sample, and roughly 5-7.5% PhiX was added to improve cluster recognition. Regarding the original processing steps: FASTQ reads processed by Demultiplexor were assigned V and J genes by Decombinator through tag matching that tolerated a single base-pair mismatch. Collapsinator relied on UMIs to fix sequencing errors as well as frequency errors caused by PCR heterogeneity. TCRs were translated and CDR3s were extracted from the conserved cysteine to the FGXG phenylalanine by CDR3Translator, with non-productive sequences being flagged. Gini, Shannon entropy and inverse Simpson indices were calculated on repertoires subsampled to equal numbers of UMI-defined TCRs. Power-law fits to clonotype abundance distributions were performed by maximum likelihood within the linear range. When run on a single naive CD8 sample, MIGEC and the pipeline yielded similar UMI counts, similar unique TCR numbers and similar clonal distributions. Repertoires were searched for roughly 7,300 CMV-associated CDR3 sequences compiled from VDJdb and a published dataset. TCRdb reprocessing: public reads trimmed at Q25 with fastp, clones called with MiXCR, in-frame beta chains kept. Rows matching on CDR3 protein sequence are summarized as one entry with the most common DNA and genes. The V and J calls, along with clone size, are taken from TCRdb and not from the paper's own processing. The sample data list tens of thousands of distinct CDR3 sequences, and about 10% of these were observed just once. Jointly, the top ten make up about a fifth of the sample.

The chain was built from TRBV27 and TRBJ2-1; TRBD2 matches 7 bases in the middle. The sequence was obtained from a human donor in good health. Sequencing was performed on central memory CD8+ T cells from blood. The meaning of the sample's cell subset or site label: central memory, CD45RA- CD27+. CDR3 reads: CASSREAGLYYNEQFF. The DNA sequence is TGTGCCAGCAGTCGGGAGGCGGGATTATATTACAATGAGCAGTTCTTC.